This passage covers 16 T cell receptor beta chains from one sample sequenced in a study of PD-L1 blockade in urothelial cancer. Time point defined: pretreatment peripheral blood. Repertoires were generated with immunoSEQ multiplex PCR, while TCRdb's copy carries only in-frame clones and drops some. The sample comprises 60,000 or so clones, about 85% of which are singletons, and more than 15% rests with the top ten. Sample: PBMCs, taken around atezolizumab (anti-PD-L1) treatment. The origin of the receptors is an older man with urothelial cancer.

V is TRBV11-2 and J is TRBJ2-5, with a weak D call TRBD2 (7 bases). Germline loops: CDR1 SGHAT, CDR2 FQNNGV. The germline V and J ends were trimmed by 2 bases and 0 bases, with 13 bases remaining between them. This CDR3 comprises 16 residues. The CDR3 region is CASSLLGGGDQETQYF. CDR3 sequence (DNA): TGTGCCAGCAGCTTACTGGGCGGGGGCGACCAAGAGACCCAGTACTTC. Full variable domain (outside the CDR3, taken from reference TRBV11-2 and TRBJ2-5): EAGVAQSPRYKIIEKRQSVAFWCNPISGHATLYWYQQILGQGPKLLIQFQNNGVVDDSQLPKDRFSAERLKGVDSTLKIQPAKLEDSAVYLCASSLLGGGDQETQYFGPGTRLLVL.

CDR3 bases: TGTGCCAGCAGCTTGCGACTAGCGGAGGAAACCGGGGAGCTGTTTTTT. Translated: CASSLRLAEETGELFF. This sequence joins TRBV5-4 and TRBJ2-2; TRBD2 matches 9 bases. Germline lookup yields CDR1 SGHNT and CDR2 YYREEE (reference sequence). The CDR3 is 16 residues long. Losses at the gene ends were 1 base for V and 5 bases for J; bases not matched to a gene: 6.

The chain couples TRBV6-6 to TRBJ1-1; a possible D gene is TRBD1 (6 bases). Between the trimmed V and J ends, which lost 4 bases and 0 bases, there was a span of 9 bases. This CDR3 has 14 residues. Germline CDR1 reads MNHNY; CDR2 reads SVGAGI (reference sequence). Here the CDR3 reads CASSSWTVNTEAFF. The CDR3 DNA reads as TGTGCCAGCAGTTCCTGGACAGTGAACACTGAAGCTTTCTTT.

This clone was seen once. The CDR3 here is CASSGPSIGNTGELFF. DNA for the CDR3: TGTGCCAGCAGTGGGCCCTCCATCGGGAACACCGGGGAGCTGTTTTTT. The V gene is TRBV5-4, the J gene TRBJ2-2; no firm D call. CDR1 is SGHNT, CDR2 YYREEE, per germline (reference sequence). V lost 5 bases and J 1 base, leaving 15 bases between the germline ends. The CDR3 contains 16 residues.

V gene TRBV27 combines with J gene TRBJ1-1; the D is unclear. CDR3 length: 14 residues. Germline CDR1 is MNHEY and CDR2 is SMNVEV (reference sequence). V was cut by 5 bases and J by 6 bases, with 16 bases left in between. For the CDR3, the DNA is TGTGCCAGCAGTAGCTTCCTCCCACCCTCTGAAGCTTTCTTT. It yields the protein CASSSFLPPSEAFF.

The chain uses TRBV2 and TRBJ2-5, with 9 bases fitting TRBD2. CDR1 is SNHLY and CDR2 is FYNNEI in the germline V gene. Trimming removed 4 bases from V and 11 bases from J; junction bases left unmatched: 8. The CDR3 sequence is 13 residues long. The CDR3 region has the DNA TGTGCCAGCAGTGCAACTAGCGGGTACCTTCAGTACTTC. Its translation: CASSATSGYLQYF.

The chain carries TRBV7-2 and TRBJ2-7; 8 bases are a match to TRBD1. With V trimmed by 4 bases and J by 5 bases, 13 bases remained unmatched. The CDR3 runs 16 residues. Per germline, CDR1 SGHTA and CDR2 FQGNSA. The CDR3: CASSSKRATGDHEQYF. The CDR3 nucleotides read TGTGCCAGCAGCTCGAAGAGGGCGACAGGGGATCACGAGCAGTACTTC.

The genes are TRBV7-9 and TRBJ2-1, with a possible D match to TRBD2 (6 bases). The V end was cut by 7 bases, the J end by 2 bases, with 9 bases between. Germline loops: CDR1 SEHNR, CDR2 FQNEAQ (reference sequence). The CDR3 contains 13 residues. CDR3 sequence reads: CASIAAAYNEQFF. The CDR3 DNA is TGTGCCAGCATAGCGGCCGCCTACAATGAGCAGTTCTTC.

The chain recombines TRBV29-1 with TRBJ2-1, with 10 bases identical to TRBD1. The CDR3 consists of 12 residues. Germline assignment: CDR1 SQVTM and CDR2 ANQGSEA. V shed 6 bases and J 10 bases; nucleotides not matched to a gene: 6. The CDR3 nucleotides are TGCAGCGTCCCGGGACAGGGGAACGAGCAGTTCTTC. Translation: CSVPGQGNEQFF.

V is TRBV10-3 and J is TRBJ2-2; possibly TRBD2 for D (6 bases). The CDR3 has 15 amino acids. Trimming took 7 bases from V and 0 from J, leaving 12 bases between them. Per the germline V gene, CDR1 is ENHRY and CDR2 is SYGVKD. The CDR3 is CAIKSSATNTGELFF. The CDR3 region has the DNA TGTGCCATCAAGTCTAGCGCCACGAACACCGGGGAGCTGTTTTTT.

This chain uses TRBV7-9 with TRBJ2-6; a possible D gene is TRBD1 (5 bases). The ends were cut back, 1 base at V and 0 bases at J, with 7 bases in the middle. The CDR3 loop spans 16 amino acids. Germline V lookup: CDR1 SEHNR, CDR2 FQNEAQ (reference sequence). The CDR3 sequence: CASSLGGNSGANVLTF. The DNA for the CDR3 is TGTGCCAGCAGCTTAGGGGGCAACTCTGGGGCCAACGTCCTGACTTTC.

CDR3 amino acids: CASSTGLAGGTDTQYF. The DNA for the CDR3 is TGTGCCAGCAGTACTGGACTAGCGGGAGGAACAGATACGCAGTATTTT. The chain employs TRBV6-4 and TRBJ2-3, with 14 bases aligning to TRBD2. V shed 5 bases, J shed 3 bases, and the junction held 4 bases outside the gene matches. This CDR3 contains 16 residues. CDR1 MRHNA and CDR2 SNTAGT come from the germline V gene.

The gene calls are TRBV11-2 and TRBJ2-7; perhaps TRBD2 as D (6 bases). The V gene's germline CDR1 is SGHAT and CDR2 FQNNGV. Trimming cost V 3 bases and J 11 bases, with 14 bases left between them. The CDR3 has 12 amino acids. CDR3 loop: CASSFQRASKYF. CDR3 nucleotide sequence: TGTGCCAGCAGCTTTCAGCGGGCTTCCAAGTACTTC.

This chain joins TRBV5-1 and TRBJ2-7, with TRBD1 as a possible D gene (6 bases). Looked up from germline, CDR1 is SGHRS and CDR2 is YFSETQ. The CDR3 length is 14 residues. With 0 bases removed from V and 3 bases from J, the gap between germline ends came to 10 bases. The CDR3 region is CASSLEGRGYEQYF. CDR3 DNA: TGCGCCAGCAGCTTGGAGGGCAGGGGCTACGAGCAGTACTTC.

The CDR3 DNA is TGTGCCAGCAGCCCTGGGACTAGCTGGGGCAATGAGCAGTTCTTC. Protein: CASSPGTSWGNEQFF. V is TRBV7-9 and J is TRBJ2-1, with 9 bases identical to TRBD2. The CDR3 sequence is 15 residues long. Germline assignment: CDR1 SEHNR and CDR2 FQNEAQ (reference sequence). J lost 6 bases, V lost 5 bases, and 8 bases had no gene match. The whole variable domain, remainder taken from reference TRBV7-9 and TRBJ2-1, is DTGVSQNPRHKITKRGQNVTFRCDPISEHNRLYWYRQTLGQGPEFLTYFQNEAQLEKSRLLSDRFSAERPKGSFSTLEIQRTEQGDSAMYLCASSPGTSWGNEQFFGPGTRLTVL.

This clone is judged medium-sized (0.01 to 0.1%). The chain joins TRBV14 to TRBJ1-2, with D possibly being TRBD1 (6 bases). The CDR3 is made up of 15 amino acids. Germline V gene lookup returns CDR1 SGHDN and CDR2 FVKESK. Trimming removed 4 bases from V and 2 bases from J, with 14 bases in between. The CDR3 DNA follows: TGTGCCAGCAGCCTAATCAGGGGTTGGAACTATGGCTACACCTTC. Protein product: CASSLIRGWNYGYTF.